The source of this T cell receptor beta chain is a study of response to subunit inactivated influenza vaccine. TCRdb re-called the RT-PCR reads through MiXCR, storing one row per CDR3 protein. The sample holds about 520,000 distinct CDR3 sequences, approximately 7.2% seen once. This clonotype was detected ten times or more. Germline CDR1 and CDR2: MNHNS and SASEGT. The CDR3 length is 15 residues. The V segment lost 9 bases and the J segment 0 bases; nucleotides outside the gene matches: 8. This sequence originates from a man aged 50-75 years who received an inactivated influenza vaccine. The rearrangement links TRBV6-1 to TRBJ2-7; 10 bases fit TRBD1. Specimen: PBMCs from blood, collected 23 months after vaccination. The CDR3 sequence: CASKGTGVPSYEQYF. CDR3 DNA: TGTGCCAGTAAGGGGACAGGGGTCCCCTCCTACGAGCAGTACTTC.